Listed below are T cell receptor beta chains from one sample, sequenced in a study of blood T cell repertoires in COVID-19. The method was immunoSEQ multiplex PCR; TCRdb's version includes in-frame clones alone and lacks a portion of them. Of over 100,000 clones in the sample, approximately 89% were seen once. The specimen sequenced was peripheral blood. Receptors originate from a man aged 35-49 years with acute or convalescent COVID-19. Each CDR3 is given with its conserved first and last residue. Each record gives: CDR3 length, clone size, V gene, D gene, J gene, CDR3 protein, CDR3 DNA. The D gene is left open where the match is weak. Clone sizes are given selectively: once, few, many, or a class where the clone is expanded.

>15|-|TRBV18|TRBD1|TRBJ1-1
CASSSGQGANTEAFF
TGTGCCAGCTCCTCAGGACAGGGGGCGAACACTGAAGCTTTCTTT
>18|-|TRBV6-6|TRBD2|TRBJ2-2
CASSQGTSGTGAPGELFF
TGTGCCAGCAGTCAGGGGACTAGCGGGACCGGGGCCCCCGGGGAGCTGTTTTTT
>15|-|TRBV2|TRBD1|TRBJ2-1
CAGKPGQGSYNEQFF
TGTGCCGGGAAGCCGGGACAGGGCTCCTACAATGAGCAGTTCTTC
>13|few|TRBV6-5|-|TRBJ2-7
CASTVSVLYEQYF
TGTGCCAGCACTGTTAGTGTTCTCTACGAGCAGTACTTC
>15|-|TRBV7-2|-|TRBJ2-7
CASSYSGGPGYEQYF
TGTGCCAGCTCCTATTCCGGGGGGCCCGGCTACGAGCAGTACTTC
>16|-|TRBV18|-|TRBJ1-4
CASSPMAGATNEKLFF
TGTGCCAGCTCACCAATGGCGGGGGCGACTAATGAAAAACTGTTTTTT
>18|-|TRBV19|-|TRBJ1-3
CASTPSPTYRVGGNTIYF
TGTGCCAGTACCCCGAGCCCAACTTACAGGGTGGGCGGAAACACCATATATTTT
>13|-|TRBV6-1|-|TRBJ1-1
CASSERRNTEAFF
TGTGCCAGCAGTGAACGGAGGAACACTGAAGCTTTCTTT
>14|-|TRBV7-9|-|TRBJ1-4
CASSLAQTNEKLFF
TGTGCCAGCAGCTTAGCTCAAACAAATGAAAAACTGTTTTTT
>14|once|TRBV5-1|-|TRBJ2-5
CASSLSAGEETQYF
TGCGCCAGCAGCTTGAGTGCAGGGGAAGAGACCCAGTACTTC
>14|once|TRBV7-2|-|TRBJ1-1
CASSSTAYNTEAFF
TGTGCCAGCAGCTCCACAGCCTATAACACTGAAGCTTTCTTT
>12|-|TRBV7-2|-|TRBJ2-1
CASSQQGGEQFF
TGTGCCAGCAGCCAACAGGGTGGCGAGCAGTTCTTC
>16|-|TRBV19|TRBD1|TRBJ1-4
CASSFTTGGQDEKLFF
TGTGCCAGTAGTTTTACGACAGGGGGTCAAGACGAAAAACTGTTTTTT
>14|-|TRBV6-5|-|TRBJ2-4
CASSSVLAKNIQYF
TGTGCCAGCAGTTCTGTTCTAGCCAAAAACATTCAGTACTTC
>13|-|TRBV6-6|-|TRBJ1-2
CASSFRQDYGYTF
TGTGCCAGCAGTTTCAGGCAGGACTATGGCTACACCTTC
>12|-|TRBV6-5|TRBD1|TRBJ2-4
CASSLDRGIQYF
TGTGCCAGCAGCTTGGACAGGGGCATTCAGTACTTC
>16|-|TRBV19|TRBD2|TRBJ2-7
CASSPPRLAGAYEQYF
TGTGCCAGTAGTCCACCACGACTAGCGGGGGCCTACGAGCAGTACTTC
>16|-|TRBV4-2|TRBD1|TRBJ1-1
CASSQDAGTGGTEAFF
TGTGCCAGCAGCCAAGATGCCGGGACAGGGGGGACTGAAGCTTTCTTT
>14|-|TRBV10-3|-|TRBJ1-2
CAISVDQGQNGYTF
TGTGCCATCAGTGTCGACCAGGGTCAGAATGGCTACACCTTC
>13|-|TRBV12-5|TRBD1|TRBJ1-2
CASGDRAGYGYTF
TGTGCTAGTGGTGACAGGGCTGGCTATGGCTACACCTTC
>13|-|TRBV4-2|-|TRBJ1-2
CASSHTTSYGYTF
TGTGCCAGCAGCCACACCACGAGCTATGGCTACACCTTC
>15|-|TRBV19|TRBD1|TRBJ1-5
CASGTGDISNQPQHF
TGTGCCAGTGGGACAGGCGATATTAGCAATCAGCCCCAGCATTTT
>19|-|TRBV19|TRBD1|TRBJ2-6
CASSIDQRTGVPGANVLTF
TGTGCCAGTAGTATAGATCAAAGGACAGGGGTCCCCGGGGCCAACGTCCTGACTTTC
>16|-|TRBV25-1|-|TRBJ2-5
CASSENRKGDQETQYF
TGTGCCAGCAGTGAAAACCGGAAGGGGGACCAAGAGACCCAGTACTTC
>12|-|TRBV19|-|TRBJ1-5
CASMTGDQPQHF
TGTGCCAGTATGACGGGGGATCAGCCCCAGCATTTT
>14|-|TRBV6-1|-|TRBJ1-1
CASSAPGWDTEAFF
TGTGCCAGCAGCGCCCCAGGATGGGACACTGAAGCTTTCTTT
>10|-|TRBV7-9|-|TRBJ2-5
CASGLETQYF
TGTGCCAGCGGCCTGGAGACCCAGTACTTC
>17|-|TRBV6-1|-|TRBJ1-2
CASSEVYGQATNYGYTF
TGTGCCAGCAGTGAAGTTTATGGCCAGGCCACTAACTATGGCTACACCTTC
>13|-|TRBV19|TRBD1|TRBJ1-5
CASSLGTGRTQHF
TGTGCCAGTAGTTTGGGGACAGGGAGGACCCAGCATTTT
>14|-|TRBV6-5|TRBD1|TRBJ1-1
CASRKGQGAVEAFF
TGTGCCAGCAGGAAGGGACAGGGGGCGGTTGAAGCTTTCTTT
>14|few|TRBV7-2|-|TRBJ1-2
CASSQIGTTYGYTF
TGTGCCAGCAGCCAAATTGGGACTACCTATGGCTACACCTTC
>16|-|TRBV19|TRBD1|TRBJ1-2
CASSDRTMGQNYGYTF
TGTGCCAGTAGTGATAGAACGATGGGACAGAACTATGGCTACACCTTC
>15|-|TRBV5-5|-|TRBJ1-5
CASSTNPVRGQPQHF
TGTGCCAGCAGCACGAACCCAGTCAGGGGACAGCCCCAGCATTTT